This T cell receptor (beta chain) was observed in a study of CD8 T cells in Susac syndrome. Reverse transcription used roughly 0.45 to 1 ug RNA and random hexamers. By means of immunoSEQ multiplex PCR, TCR beta CDR3 spanning 54 Vbeta and 13 Jbeta underwent amplification. Each CDR3 protein gets one entry after TCRdb re-called the immunoSEQ multiplex PCR reads with MiXCR. The sample lists about 300,000 distinct CDR3 sequences; about 91% were seen once. Germline CDR1 reads SEHNR; CDR2 reads FQNEAQ (reference sequence). V shed 8 bases and J shed 1 base, with 8 bases lying between them. This CDR3 has 12 amino acids. Each multiple sclerosis control was a treatment-naive patient with relapsing-remitting disease that was either stable or active. Negative isolation yielded CD4+ and CD8+ T cells, and FACS enriched TEMRA cells.

The TCR sequence derives from a human donor with multiple sclerosis. The V call is TRBV7-9, the J call TRBJ1-1, with no clear D. Sequencing was performed on CD4+ T cells from PBMCs. CDR3 coding DNA: TGTGCCAGCCATACGGGGAACACTGAAGCTTTCTTT. This encodes CASHTGNTEAFF.